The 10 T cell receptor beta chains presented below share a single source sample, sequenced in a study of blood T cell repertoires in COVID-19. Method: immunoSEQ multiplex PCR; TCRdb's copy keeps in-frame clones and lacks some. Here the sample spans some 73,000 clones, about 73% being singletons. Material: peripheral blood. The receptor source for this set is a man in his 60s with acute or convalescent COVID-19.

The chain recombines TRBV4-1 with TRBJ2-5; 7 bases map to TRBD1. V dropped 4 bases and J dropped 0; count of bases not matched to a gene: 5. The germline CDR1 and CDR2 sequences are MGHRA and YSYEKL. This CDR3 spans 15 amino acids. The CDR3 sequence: CASSRQGQYQETQYF. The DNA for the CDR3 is TGCGCCAGCAGCCGACAGGGCCAGTACCAAGAGACCCAGTACTTC.

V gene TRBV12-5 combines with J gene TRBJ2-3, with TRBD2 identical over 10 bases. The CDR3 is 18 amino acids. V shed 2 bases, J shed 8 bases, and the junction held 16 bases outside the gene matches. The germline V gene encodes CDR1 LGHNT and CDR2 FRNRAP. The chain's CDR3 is CASGLKGRLAGVEVTQYF. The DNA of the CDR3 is TGTGCTAGTGGTTTGAAGGGGAGACTAGCGGGTGTGGAGGTTACGCAGTATTTT.

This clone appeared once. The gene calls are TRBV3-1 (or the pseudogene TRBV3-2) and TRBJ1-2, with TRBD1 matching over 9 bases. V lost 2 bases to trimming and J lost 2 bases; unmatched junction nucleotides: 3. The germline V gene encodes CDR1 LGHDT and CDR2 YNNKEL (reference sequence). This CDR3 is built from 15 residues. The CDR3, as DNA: TGTGCCAGCAGCCAACACGGGACAGGGAACTATGGCTACACCTTC. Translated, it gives CASSQHGTGNYGYTF.

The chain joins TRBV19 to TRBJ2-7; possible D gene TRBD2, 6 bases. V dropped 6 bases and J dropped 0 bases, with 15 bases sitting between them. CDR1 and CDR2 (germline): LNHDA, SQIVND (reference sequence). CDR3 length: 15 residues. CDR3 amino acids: CASSRDWSSSYEQYF. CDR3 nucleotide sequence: TGTGCCAGTAGCCGGGACTGGTCAAGCTCCTACGAGCAGTACTTC.

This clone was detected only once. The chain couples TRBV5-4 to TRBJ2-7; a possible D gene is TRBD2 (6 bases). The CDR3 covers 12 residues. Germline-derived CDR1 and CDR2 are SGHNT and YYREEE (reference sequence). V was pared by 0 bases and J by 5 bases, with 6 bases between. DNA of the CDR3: TGTGCCAGCAGCTTGGGGAGGGACGAGCAGTACGTC. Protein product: CASSLGRDEQYV.

CDR3 loop: CASSWGVGNTEAFF. The CDR3 bases are TGTGCCAGCAGCTGGGGGGTTGGGAACACTGAAGCTTTCTTT. The chain is built from TRBV5-4 and TRBJ1-1; D perhaps matches TRBD1 (5 bases). The germline CDR1 and CDR2 sequences are SGHNT and YYREEE (reference sequence). The CDR3 has 14 residues. The germline V and J ends were trimmed by 3 bases and 1 base, with 10 bases remaining between them.

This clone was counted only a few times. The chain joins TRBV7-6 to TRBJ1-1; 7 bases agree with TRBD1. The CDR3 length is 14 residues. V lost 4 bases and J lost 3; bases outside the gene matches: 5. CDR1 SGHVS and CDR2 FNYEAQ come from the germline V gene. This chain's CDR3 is CASSYRGRDTEAFF. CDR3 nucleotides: TGTGCCAGCAGCTACAGGGGAAGGGACACTGAAGCTTTCTTT.

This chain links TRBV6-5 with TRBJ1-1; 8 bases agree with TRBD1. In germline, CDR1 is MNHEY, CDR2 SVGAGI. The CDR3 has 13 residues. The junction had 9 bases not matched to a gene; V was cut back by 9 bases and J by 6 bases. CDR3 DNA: TGTGCCAGTCAGACAGGGGAAGGACCTGAAGCTTTCTTT. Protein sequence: CASQTGEGPEAFF.

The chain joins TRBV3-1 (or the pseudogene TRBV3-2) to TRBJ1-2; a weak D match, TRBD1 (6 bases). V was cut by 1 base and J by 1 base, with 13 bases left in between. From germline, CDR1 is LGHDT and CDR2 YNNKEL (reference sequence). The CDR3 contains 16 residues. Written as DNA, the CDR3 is TGTGCCAGCAGCCAAGCTTCACGAGGGGGTAACTATGGCTACACCTTC. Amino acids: CASSQASRGGNYGYTF.

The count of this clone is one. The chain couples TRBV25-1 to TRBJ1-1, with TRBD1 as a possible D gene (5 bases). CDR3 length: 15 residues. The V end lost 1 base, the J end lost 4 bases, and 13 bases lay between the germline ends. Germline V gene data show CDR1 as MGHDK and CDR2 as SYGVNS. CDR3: CASSEFAGGGTEAFF. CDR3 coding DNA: TGTGCCAGCAGTGAATTTGCGGGGGGTGGCACTGAAGCTTTCTTT.